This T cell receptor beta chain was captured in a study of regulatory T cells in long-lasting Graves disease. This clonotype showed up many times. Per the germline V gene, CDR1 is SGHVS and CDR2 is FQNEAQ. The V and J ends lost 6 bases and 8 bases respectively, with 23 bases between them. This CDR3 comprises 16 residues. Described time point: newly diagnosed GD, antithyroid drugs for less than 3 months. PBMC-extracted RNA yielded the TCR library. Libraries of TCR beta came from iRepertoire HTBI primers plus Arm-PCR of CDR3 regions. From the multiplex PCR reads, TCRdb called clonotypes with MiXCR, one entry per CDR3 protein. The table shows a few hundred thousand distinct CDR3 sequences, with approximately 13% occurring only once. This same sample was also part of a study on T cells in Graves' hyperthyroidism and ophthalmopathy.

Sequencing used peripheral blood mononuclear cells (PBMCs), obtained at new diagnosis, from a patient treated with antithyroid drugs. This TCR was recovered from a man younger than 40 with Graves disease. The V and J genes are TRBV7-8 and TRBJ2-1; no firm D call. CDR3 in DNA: TGTGCCAGCAGATCAACCCGGCTGGCCGACCGGGATGAGCAGTTCTTC. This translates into CASRSTRLADRDEQFF. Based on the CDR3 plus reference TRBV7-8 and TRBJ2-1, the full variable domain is GAGVSQSPRYKVAKRGQDVALRCDPISGHVSLFWYQQALGQGPEFLTYFQNEAQLDKSGLPSDRFFAERPEGSVSTLKIQRTQQEDSAVYLCASRSTRLADRDEQFFGPGTRLTVL.